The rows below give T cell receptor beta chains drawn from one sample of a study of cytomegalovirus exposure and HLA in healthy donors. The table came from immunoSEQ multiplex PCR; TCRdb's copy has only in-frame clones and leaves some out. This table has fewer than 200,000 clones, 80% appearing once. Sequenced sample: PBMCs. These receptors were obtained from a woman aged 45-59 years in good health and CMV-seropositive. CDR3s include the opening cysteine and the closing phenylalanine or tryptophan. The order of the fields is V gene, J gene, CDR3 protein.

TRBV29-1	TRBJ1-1	CSVEDWVPILGQGGFGDTEAFF
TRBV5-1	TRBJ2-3	CASSLTVRTDTQYF
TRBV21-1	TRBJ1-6	CASVLGVSYNSPLHF
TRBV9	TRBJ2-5	CASSENYREGETQYF
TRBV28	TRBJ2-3	CASSLGPVGWAGDTQYF
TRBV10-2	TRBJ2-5	CASSVGGRETQYF
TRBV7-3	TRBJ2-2	CASSPAGGRLTGELFF
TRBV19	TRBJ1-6	CASRNTAADNSPLHF
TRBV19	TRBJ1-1	CASSIEADRGYEAFF
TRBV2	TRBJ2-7	CASSVERESNEQYF
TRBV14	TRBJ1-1	CASSRTWRAGTEAFF
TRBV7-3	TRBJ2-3	CASSWDGGLQYF
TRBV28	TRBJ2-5	CASSSGQLQETQYF
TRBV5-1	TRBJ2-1	CASSLYAGDKSHINEQFF
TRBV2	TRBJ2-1	CASSDKKRREDEQFF
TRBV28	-	CASSPSGTYYEQYF
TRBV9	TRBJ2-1	CASSISNNEQFF
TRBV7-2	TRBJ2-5	CASSQRQGSETQYF
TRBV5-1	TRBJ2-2	CASSPRTANTGELFF
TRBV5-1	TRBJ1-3	CASSLAAPYSGNTIYF
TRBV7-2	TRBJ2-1	CASSPLLINEQFF
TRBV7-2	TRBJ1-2	CASSLEAGEYGYTF
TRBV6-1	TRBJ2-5	CASSVGETQYF
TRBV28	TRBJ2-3	CASSIRDRLTDTQYF
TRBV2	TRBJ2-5	CASSPGDRTQETQYF
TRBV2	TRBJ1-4	CASSDIRLNEKLFF
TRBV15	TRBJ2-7	CATSRAPKIPGLAGGSSYEQYF
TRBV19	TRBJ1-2	CASDRSLEGYTF
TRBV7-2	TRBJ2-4	CASSSGGLRQAKNIQYF
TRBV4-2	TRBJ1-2	CASSLSTPGGGANYGYTF
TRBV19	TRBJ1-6	CASSIDYPSPLHF
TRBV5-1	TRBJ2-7	CASSLLPLRGVYEQYF
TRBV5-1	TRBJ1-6	CASSLSGNSPLHF
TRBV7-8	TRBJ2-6	CASSRDRAGANVLTF
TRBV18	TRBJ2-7	CASSPQWAGGGSYEQYF